Below are 28 T cell receptor beta chains sequenced from a single sample in a study of cytomegalovirus exposure and HLA in healthy donors. Profiled with immunoSEQ multiplex PCR; TCRdb holds only in-frame clones, not every one. In the table there are over 150,000 clones, roughly 90% of which are singletons. The sequenced material came from PBMCs. These receptor sequences come from a man aged 18 to 35 in good health and CMV-seropositive.

The chain has TRBV19 and TRBJ2-7, with TRBD2 matching 11 bases. Germline V gives CDR1 LNHDA, CDR2 SQIVND (reference sequence). V trimming: 3 bases; J trimming: 1 base; junction bases outside the gene matches: 8. This CDR3 contains 17 residues. In DNA form, the CDR3 reads TGTGCCAGTAGTATTGAAGCCGGGACTAGCGGTTCCTACGAGCAGTACTTC. Translating gives CASSIEAGTSGSYEQYF.

J is TRBJ2-5 and V is TRBV5-1, with 10 bases matching TRBD1. The CDR3 loop spans 17 amino acids. V gave up 2 bases and J gave up 1 base; unmatched junction bases: 8. Germline V lookup: CDR1 SGHRS, CDR2 YFSETQ. This CDR3 is CASSFKTGTGVQETQYF. As DNA, the CDR3 is TGCGCCAGCAGCTTTAAAACCGGGACAGGGGTCCAAGAGACCCAGTACTTC.

The rearrangement joins TRBV27 to TRBJ2-1; the D is unclear. V shed 2 bases and J shed 3 bases, with 17 bases lying between them. This CDR3 contains 17 residues. Germline values: CDR1 MNHEY, CDR2 SMNVEV (reference sequence). The CDR3 nucleotides are TGTGCCAGCAGTTTAAATTTGAGAGAGGCGGTCTACAATGAGCAGTTCTTC. It yields the protein CASSLNLREAVYNEQFF.

This chain links TRBV6-6 with TRBJ1-5, with D uncertain. V lost 4 bases to trimming and J lost 1 base, with 11 bases between them. CDR1 is MNHNY, CDR2 SVGAGI, per germline (reference sequence). The CDR3 is 15 residues long. This CDR3 is CASSFRGYSNQPQHF. CDR3 nucleotides: TGTGCCAGCAGTTTTCGGGGTTACAGCAATCAGCCCCAGCATTTT.

The chain carries TRBV19 and TRBJ2-3; D gene ambiguous. The V end lost 5 bases, the J end lost 2 bases, and 5 bases lay between the germline ends. The length of the CDR3 is 12 residues. Looked up from germline, CDR1 is LNHDA and CDR2 is SQIVND (reference sequence). As DNA, the CDR3 is TGTGCCAGTAGTGGCATCACAGATACGCAGTATTTT. This gives the protein CASSGITDTQYF.

The chain links TRBV2 to TRBJ1-1; unclear D gene. Germline loops: CDR1 SNHLY, CDR2 FYNNEI. CDR3 length equals 13 residues. Trimming took off 4 bases at V and 2 bases at J, with 8 bases between the two ends. This CDR3 is CASSATANTEAFF. The CDR3 DNA sequence: TGTGCCAGCAGTGCTACAGCAAACACTGAAGCTTTCTTT.

V and J are TRBV4-2 and TRBJ2-3, with 14 bases aligning to TRBD2. From germline, CDR1 is LGHNA and CDR2 YNFKEQ. The CDR3 is 17 residues long. Losses at the gene ends were 1 base for V and 6 bases for J; bases not matched to a gene: 6. CDR3 sequence: CASSQVQTSGRGDTQYF. CDR3 sequence (DNA): TGTGCCAGCAGCCAAGTTCAGACTAGCGGGAGGGGGGATACGCAGTATTTT.

Only a few counts were recorded for this clone. In nucleotides, the CDR3 is TGTGCCAGCAGTTCCGGACAGGCCAATCAGCCCCAGCATTTT. It translates to CASSSGQANQPQHF. V gene TRBV28 combines with J gene TRBJ1-5, with 7 bases lining up with TRBD1. Germline values: CDR1 MDHEN, CDR2 SYDVKM. V lost 4 bases to trimming and J lost 3 bases; unmatched junction nucleotides: 3. The length of the CDR3 is 14 residues.

The CDR3 here is CASSRRQGIDNEQFF. The CDR3, as DNA: TGTGCCAGCAGCCGCAGGCAGGGGATAGACAATGAGCAGTTCTTC. The J gene is TRBJ2-1, the V gene TRBV7-9, with D possibly matching TRBD1 (6 bases). Per germline, CDR1 SEHNR and CDR2 FQNEAQ (reference sequence). The CDR3 runs to 15 residues. The V end lost 5 bases, the J end lost 5 bases, and 16 bases lay between the germline ends.

V usage is TRBV28 and J usage is TRBJ1-5; no clear D gene. Germline lookup yields CDR1 MDHEN and CDR2 SYDVKM. This CDR3 comprises 13 residues. V lost 9 bases to trimming and J lost 3 bases, with 12 bases between them. The CDR3 loop reads CASLQSNNQPQHF. The DNA of the CDR3 is TGTGCCAGTCTACAGTCAAACAATCAGCCCCAGCATTTT.

A remark on this clone: Its ends do not fully match the called genes, so a read error is possible. The gene calls are TRBV14 and TRBJ2-7; tentatively, D is TRBD1 (6 bases). Per germline, CDR1 SGHDN and CDR2 FVKESK. The CDR3 length is 14 residues. CDR3 bases: TGTGCCAGCAGCCCTAACTCAGCTAACCGGGACATAAACTTC. This encodes CASSPNSANRDINF. Based on the CDR3 plus reference TRBV14 and TRBJ2-7, the full variable domain is EAGVTQFPSHSVIEKGQTVTLRCDPISGHDNLYWYRRVMGKEIKFLLHFVKESKQDESGMPNNRFLAERTGGTYSTLKVQPAELEDSGVYFCASSPNSANRDINFGPGTRLTVT.

The chain employs TRBV19 and TRBJ2-1; D not resolved. Germline values: CDR1 LNHDA, CDR2 SQIVND (reference sequence). The CDR3 extends over 15 amino acids. Trimming stripped 0 bases from V and 3 bases from J, with 9 bases between. CDR3 region: CASSIDRLVYNEQFF. In DNA form, the CDR3 reads TGTGCCAGTAGTATAGATCGCCTAGTCTACAATGAGCAGTTCTTC.

The rearrangement links TRBV2 to TRBJ1-2, with a tentative D call TRBD1 (6 bases). CDR1 is SNHLY, CDR2 FYNNEI, per germline. The CDR3 contains 15 residues. Trimming left V 3 bases short and J 4 bases short, with 15 bases between. CDR3 DNA: TGTGCCAGCAGTGACTACGGGGGGCATAGCTATGGCTACACCTTC. Translating it yields CASSDYGGHSYGYTF.

The gene calls are TRBV7-2 and TRBJ2-3; 7 nucleotides line up with TRBD2. V dropped 1 base and J dropped 0; count of bases not matched to a gene: 10. The germline CDR1 and CDR2 sequences are SGHTA and FQGNSA. This CDR3 contains 18 residues. In DNA, the CDR3 is TGTGCCAGCAGCTTAGATCGGGAGGTATTGATTAGCACAGATACGCAGTATTTT. This encodes CASSLDREVLISTDTQYF.

This chain uses TRBV7-8 with TRBJ1-5; D remains ambiguous. The V end was cut by 0 bases, the J end by 3 bases, with 12 bases between. The germline CDR1 and CDR2 sequences are SGHVS and FQNEAQ. This CDR3 spans 16 amino acids. The CDR3 reads CASSLARRGLNQPQHF. Written as DNA, the CDR3 is TGTGCCAGCAGCTTAGCGAGGAGAGGACTCAATCAGCCCCAGCATTTT.

This chain joins TRBV7-9 and TRBJ2-1; no reliable D call. In germline, CDR1 is SEHNR, CDR2 FQNEAQ (reference sequence). Deletions cut 1 base from V and 10 bases from J, with 17 bases between. CDR3 length: 15 residues. The CDR3 region has the DNA TGTGCCAGCAGCTTAGGCGTTGCAGGTAGTCTGGAGCAGTTCTTC. This codes for CASSLGVAGSLEQFF.

This clone was observed a handful of times. This chain links TRBV2 with TRBJ1-5, with a weak D call TRBD1 (5 bases). Trimming stripped 4 bases from V and 6 bases from J, with 7 bases between. Germline-derived CDR1 and CDR2 are SNHLY and FYNNEI. The CDR3 is 12 amino acids. The CDR3 sequence is CASSAGVQPQHF. The CDR3 DNA is TGTGCCAGCAGTGCGGGGGTTCAGCCCCAGCATTTT.

The V call is TRBV19, the J call TRBJ2-1; the D is unclear. The length of the CDR3 is 14 residues. Germline V lookup: CDR1 LNHDA, CDR2 SQIVND (reference sequence). The V end lost 5 bases, the J end lost 6 bases, and 14 bases lay between the germline ends. The CDR3 spells CASSGRAAPNEQFF. CDR3 sequence (DNA): TGTGCCAGTAGTGGCCGCGCGGCCCCCAATGAGCAGTTCTTC.

The chain has TRBV6-6 and TRBJ2-1, with TRBD1 as a possible D gene (6 bases). Trimming shortened V by 5 bases and J by 2 bases, and 13 bases separated the two germline ends. The CDR3 is 15 amino acids. Looked up from germline, CDR1 is MNHNY and CDR2 is SVGAGI (reference sequence). This CDR3 reads CASSPTGKTYNEQFF. CDR3 coding DNA: TGTGCCAGCAGTCCAACAGGGAAGACCTACAATGAGCAGTTCTTC.

The chain uses TRBV6-5 and TRBJ2-5; the match to TRBD2 covers 8 bases. The CDR3 spans 15 residues. The trim removed 2 bases at V and 5 bases at J, leaving 7 bases unmatched. CDR1 is MNHEY and CDR2 is SVGAGI in the germline V gene. The DNA of the CDR3 is TGTGCCAGCAGTTACGGGGCGGGGGGATTGGAGACCCAGTACTTC. The encoded protein is CASSYGAGGLETQYF.

V usage is TRBV21-1 and J usage is TRBJ1-2; TRBD1, the table's D call, was not compared with the DNA. TRBV21-1 is noted as a pseudogene. CDR3 size: 20 residues. The CDR3 protein is CASSKEPLDRGRGRRDGYTF. The CDR3, as DNA: TGTGCCAGCAGCAAAGAACCTCTGGACAGGGGGCGTGGGAGGAGGGATGGCTACACCTTC.

The genes are TRBV7-8 and TRBJ2-2, with D possibly TRBD1 on 5 matching bases. The CDR3 is 16 amino acids. V was shortened by 2 bases and J by 1 base, with 11 bases between the two germline ends. Germline lookup yields CDR1 SGHVS and CDR2 FQNEAQ. CDR3 protein: CASSLLRRENTGELFF. CDR3 nucleotides: TGTGCCAGCAGCTTACTCCGCAGGGAGAACACCGGGGAGCTGTTTTTT.

This chain connects TRBV7-3 to TRBJ2-7; D is possibly TRBD2 (5 bases). The CDR3 runs 13 residues. Trimming pared 5 bases from V and 4 bases from J, leaving 12 bases between. Germline CDR1 reads SGHTA; CDR2 reads FQGTGA. CDR3 sequence (DNA): TGTGCCAGCAGCCTACTGGGCGGGTACGAGCAGTACTTC. This encodes CASSLLGGYEQYF.

The chain recombines TRBV2 with TRBJ2-7; D is perhaps TRBD2 (5 bases). CDR3 length: 16 residues. From germline, CDR1 is SNHLY and CDR2 FYNNEI. V was trimmed by 6 bases and J by 3 bases, leaving 21 bases between them. The CDR3 DNA reads TGTGCCAGCAGGGGTCCTGGGAGCGGAGGATACTACGAGCAGTACTTC. As protein: CASRGPGSGGYYEQYF. Together with reference TRBV2 and TRBJ2-7, the CDR3 gives the full variable domain: EPEVTQTPSHQVTQMGQEVILRCVPISNHLYFYWYRQILGQKVEFLVSFYNNEISEKSEIFDDQFSVERPDGSNFTLKIRSTKLEDSAMYFCASRGPGSGGYYEQYFGPGTRLTVT.

The rearrangement links TRBV20-1 to TRBJ2-3; D is unclear. The ends were cut back, 5 bases at V and 2 bases at J, with 5 bases in the middle. This CDR3 is 11 amino acids long. Per the germline V gene, CDR1 is DFQATT and CDR2 is SNEGSKA (reference sequence). The CDR3 protein is CSARHTDTQYF. For the CDR3, the DNA is TGCAGTGCTCGACACACAGATACGCAGTATTTT.

The chain is built from TRBV5-4 and TRBJ2-1, with 8 bases matching TRBD2. The CDR3 sequence is 15 residues long. V gave up 4 bases and J gave up 4 bases; unmatched junction bases: 7. In germline, CDR1 is SGHNT, CDR2 YYREEE (reference sequence). The CDR3 DNA follows: TGTGCCAGCAGCGGTCCTAGCGGGCCTTACAATGAGCAGTTCTTC. Translation: CASSGPSGPYNEQFF.

The rearrangement uses TRBV5-1 and TRBJ2-2; 9 nucleotides agree with TRBD2. Germline lookup yields CDR1 SGHRS and CDR2 YFSETQ. The length of the CDR3 is 16 residues. V was clipped by 1 base and J by 4 bases; unmatched bases: 5. The CDR3 region is CASSLIGGRATGELFF. CDR3 nucleotide sequence: TGCGCCAGCAGCTTGATTGGCGGGAGGGCCACCGGGGAGCTGTTTTTT.

The gene calls are TRBV5-1 and TRBJ2-1; the D gene is possibly TRBD2 (5 bases). The germline V gene has CDR1 SGHRS and CDR2 YFSETQ. V was shortened by 2 bases and J by 0 bases, with 9 bases between the two germline ends. The CDR3 has 15 residues. CDR3 in amino acids: CASSFAGRSYNEQFF. The DNA of the CDR3 is TGCGCCAGCAGCTTTGCGGGCCGCTCCTACAATGAGCAGTTCTTC. Based on the CDR3 plus reference TRBV5-1 and TRBJ2-1, the full variable domain is KAGVTQTPRYLIKTRGQQVTLSCSPISGHRSVSWYQQTPGQGLQFLFEYFSETQRNKGNFPGRFSGRQFSNSRSEMNVSTLELGDSALYLCASSFAGRSYNEQFFGPGTRLTVL.